This TCR beta chain comes out of a study of ipilimumab plus nivolumab after autologous stem cell transplantation. V shed 4 bases and J shed 0 bases, with 7 bases lying between them. The CDR3 contains 13 residues. The germline gives CDR1 SEHNR, CDR2 FQNEAQ (reference sequence). This clone occurred a few times. Assay used: immunoSEQ multiplex PCR; TCRdb lists only in-frame clones, some missing. The table includes tens of thousands of clones, roughly 74% detected once. Sequencing was performed on PBMCs, taken in a trial of ipilimumab plus nivolumab as post-transplant consolidation. The receptor comes from a male donor with diffuse large B-cell lymphoma. This sequence joins TRBV7-9 and TRBJ2-7; unclear D gene. The CDR3 DNA follows: TGTGCCAGCAGCTCGGGTCTCTCCTACGAGCAGTACTTC. Translation: CASSSGLSYEQYF.